This entry lists 9 T cell receptor beta chains sequenced from one sample in a study of early T cells in non-severe SARS-CoV-2 infection. TCRdb used MiXCR to reprocess the 5' RACE reads, holding one entry per CDR3 protein. The table shows about 36,000 distinct CDR3 sequences, with less than 7.5% occurring only once. Sequencing used whole blood, obtained at baseline. These receptors all stem from an adult who was a healthcare worker with PCR-confirmed SARS-CoV-2 infection or an uninfected control (not recorded which).

This clonotype was detected only once. The J gene is TRBJ2-1, the V gene TRBV2, with a tentative D call TRBD2 (6 bases). Trimming shortened V by 8 bases and J by 8 bases, and 16 bases separated the two germline ends. The CDR3 sequence is 13 residues long. CDR1 is SNHLY and CDR2 is FYNNEI in the germline V gene. CDR3 DNA: TGTGCCAGCGAGGACGGGAGAAGCGATGAGCAGTTCTTC. Its translation: CASEDGRSDEQFF.

This clonotype is classed as medium-sized. The rearrangement uses TRBV27 and TRBJ2-7; 11 bases map to TRBD2. Germline V gives CDR1 MNHEY, CDR2 SMNVEV (reference sequence). The CDR3 totals 18 residues. V shed 3 bases and J 4 bases; nucleotides not matched to a gene: 14. The CDR3 protein is CASSFRIPGTSGSYEQYF. CDR3 bases: TGTGCCAGCAGTTTTCGGATCCCCGGGACTAGCGGATCTTACGAGCAGTACTTC.

Ten or more counts support this clonotype. V and J are TRBV5-5 and TRBJ2-3; perhaps D is TRBD1 or TRBD2 (5 bases each). The germline V gene encodes CDR1 SGHKS and CDR2 YYEKEE (reference sequence). The CDR3 covers 15 residues. The germline V and J ends were trimmed by 2 bases and 5 bases, with 15 bases remaining between them. The CDR3 protein is CASSFAGAGRDTQYF. DNA for the CDR3: TGTGCCAGCAGCTTTGCTGGGGCTGGGAGAGATACGCAGTATTTT.

This clonotype was picked up many times. This chain uses TRBV7-9 with TRBJ2-1; 12 bases fit TRBD2. The CDR3 sequence is 18 residues long. The V segment lost 4 bases and the J segment 2 bases; nucleotides outside the gene matches: 9. In germline, CDR1 is SEHNR, CDR2 FQNEAQ (reference sequence). CDR3 residues: CASSSNLGLAGPYNEQFF. The CDR3 coding sequence is TGTGCCAGCAGCTCCAATCTCGGACTAGCGGGACCCTACAATGAGCAGTTCTTC.

As regards this clonotype: Compared with germline, one end of the junction differs, possibly owing to a read error. The chain links TRBV3-1 to TRBJ2-7, with TRBD1 matching 9 bases. Germline values: CDR1 LGHDT, CDR2 YNNKEL (reference sequence). The CDR3 has 15 amino acids. CDR3 coding DNA: TGTGCCAGCAGCCACACGGACAGGGGATCCTACAAGCAGTACTTC. Translated: CASSHTDRGSYKQYF.

This clonotype has a handful of counts. The chain has TRBV7-6 and TRBJ2-1; tentative D call: TRBD1 (5 bases). CDR1 SGHVS and CDR2 FNYEAQ come from the germline V gene. V was shortened by 0 bases and J by 8 bases, with 8 bases between the two germline ends. This CDR3 region has 13 residues. In DNA form, the CDR3 reads TGTGCCAGCAGCTTAGCGCAGGGCTATGAGCAGTTCTTC. Encoded protein: CASSLAQGYEQFF.

By sample share, this clonotype is medium-sized. The rearrangement joins TRBV7-3 to TRBJ2-5; weak D call: TRBD2 (5 bases). Germline CDR1 reads SGHTA; CDR2 reads FQGTGA. The CDR3 consists of 14 residues. Trimming left V 2 bases short and J 2 bases short, with 9 bases between. The DNA for the CDR3 is TGTGCCAGCAGCTTAGACTCGGGGCAAGAGACCCAGTACTTC. Translating gives CASSLDSGQETQYF.

This clonotype turned up a few times. J is TRBJ2-3 and V is TRBV7-9; D may correspond to TRBD1 or TRBD2 (5 bases each). Trimming removed 1 base from V and 5 bases from J, with 16 bases in between. Germline CDR1 and CDR2: SEHNR and FQNEAQ (reference sequence). The length of the CDR3 is 16 residues. The CDR3 reads CASSLVGAITRDTQYF. The CDR3, as DNA: TGTGCCAGCAGCTTAGTCGGGGCCATCACCAGAGATACGCAGTATTTT.

Ten or more counts support this clonotype. The gene calls are TRBV7-3 and TRBJ2-3; perhaps TRBD1 as D (5 bases). This CDR3 region has 14 residues. The germline V gene has CDR1 SGHTA and CDR2 FQGTGA. V lost 2 bases and J 5 bases, leaving 11 bases between the germline ends. The CDR3 loop reads CASSLLGQGDTQYF. The CDR3 bases are TGTGCCAGCAGCTTATTAGGTCAGGGAGATACGCAGTATTTT. The full variable domain, its missing parts supplied by reference TRBV7-3 and TRBJ2-3, is GAGVSQTPSNKVTEKGKYVELRCDPISGHTALYWYRQSLGQGPEFLIYFQGTGAADDSGLPNDRFFAVRPEGSVSTLKIQRTERGDSAVYLCASSLLGQGDTQYFGPGTRLTVL.